These T cell receptor beta chains were read from a single sample in a study of blood T cell repertoires in COVID-19. Sequenced by immunoSEQ multiplex PCR; TCRdb stores in-frame clones only, minus some. The repertoire holds 120,000 or so clones, with about 83% as singletons. The specimen was peripheral blood. These receptors were collected from a man aged 60 to 75 with acute or convalescent COVID-19. Both conserved end residues are trimmed from each CDR3.

CDR3 protein	V gene	J gene
ASSLRVAGGFSYNEQF	TRBV27	TRBJ2-1
ASSLFTGQGGSPLH	TRBV4-2	TRBJ1-6
ASSLRQGPTSGRGYEQY	TRBV7-9	TRBJ2-7
ASSPYRTGGSETQY	TRBV7-3	TRBJ2-5
ASSSGRGSTEAF	TRBV27	TRBJ1-1
ASSPPPGRNTGELF	TRBV9	TRBJ2-2
ASSPMGLLNTEAF	TRBV18	TRBJ1-1
ASSQDRPGVGYT	TRBV7-9	TRBJ1-2
ASSEGAVSPLH	TRBV2	TRBJ1-6
ASSLGRTGFSGYT	TRBV7-8	TRBJ1-2
ASSLASGRAVDEQF	TRBV5-4	TRBJ2-1
ASGRTGSAEAF	TRBV5-1	TRBJ1-1
ASRLDSSGSYEQY	TRBV12-2	TRBJ2-7
ATSRDSLRTEAF	TRBV15	TRBJ1-1
ASSLNEGQETQY	TRBV5-1	TRBJ2-5
ASSLEALGELF	TRBV7-9	TRBJ2-2
ASSLRVTGTEAF	TRBV7-3	TRBJ1-1
ASRPQRTPTEAF	TRBV28	TRBJ1-1
ASSLDGYNSPLH	TRBV7-9	TRBJ1-6
ASSQGGIYEQY	TRBV3-1/TRBV3-2	TRBJ2-7
ATSEPTFSGGNTGELF	TRBV24-1	TRBJ2-2
ASSQWGRGGGAF	TRBV27	TRBJ1-1
ASSQAPAGGGDGYT	TRBV4-1	TRBJ1-2
ASSPDGGGSYNEQF	TRBV27	TRBJ2-1
ASSQDNGETQY	TRBV4-1	TRBJ2-5
ASSYSSLYGYT	TRBV6-5	TRBJ1-2
AWSGQGKTQPQH	TRBV30	TRBJ1-5
ASSLGTGGYT	TRBV12-3/TRBV12-4	TRBJ1-2
ASSPRAFYEQY	TRBV11-2	TRBJ2-7
ASSLGTSGSLTGELF	TRBV5-4	TRBJ2-2
ASSLAATSGSAQY	TRBV5-1	TRBJ2-3
ASSPGLPGGDYT	TRBV5-4	TRBJ1-2
ASTVGQGVGNTEAF	TRBV3-1/TRBV3-2	TRBJ1-1
ASSTRYLGEQF	TRBV19	TRBJ2-1
ASSAGTGGFVPYEQY	TRBV6-1	TRBJ2-7
AWSVQLAGMSFYEQY	TRBV30	TRBJ2-7
ASSSTFPDRGNWGNQPQH	TRBV28	TRBJ1-5
ASSGWGQREISYNEQF	TRBV3-1/TRBV3-2	TRBJ2-1
ATSAQGAREQY	TRBV24-1	TRBJ2-7
ATSGTRENQPQH	TRBV24-1	TRBJ1-5
ASSGALGGGPGDTQY	TRBV5-1	TRBJ2-3
ASSTKPRDRGPGELF	TRBV21-1	TRBJ2-2
ASRDYSSYEQY	TRBV25-1	TRBJ2-7
ASSTPGRANTEAF	TRBV5-4	TRBJ1-1
ASSQGTSGSTDTQY	TRBV3-1/TRBV3-2	TRBJ2-3
ASSFIGYGYT	TRBV5-5	TRBJ1-2
ASSPRDTALYEQF	TRBV18	TRBJ2-1
ASSQGAGGRAQNIQY	TRBV4-2	TRBJ2-4
ASSTTLGAREQY	TRBV5-8	TRBJ2-7
AWVSGSGITYNEQF	TRBV30	TRBJ2-1
ASRPYESGRAYGEQF	TRBV27	TRBJ2-1
ASSHPRTGAGELF	TRBV3-1/TRBV3-2	TRBJ2-2
ASSSRAGFNYGYT	TRBV11-2	TRBJ1-2
ASSIGQSGYT	TRBV19	TRBJ1-2